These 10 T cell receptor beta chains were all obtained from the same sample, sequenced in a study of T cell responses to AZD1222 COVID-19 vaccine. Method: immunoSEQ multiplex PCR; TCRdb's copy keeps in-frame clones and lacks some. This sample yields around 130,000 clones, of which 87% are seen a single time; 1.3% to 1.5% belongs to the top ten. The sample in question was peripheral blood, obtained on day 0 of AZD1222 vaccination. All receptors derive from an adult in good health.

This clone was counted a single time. The CDR3 region has the DNA TGTGCCAGCAGCCAAGTTTATCGGGAGCTGTTTTTT. This translates into CASSQVYRELFF. The chain recombines TRBV3-1 (or the pseudogene TRBV3-2) with TRBJ2-2; D is undetermined. This CDR3 comprises 12 residues. Trimming left V 1 base short and J 9 bases short, with 6 bases between. Germline assignment: CDR1 LGHDT and CDR2 YNNKEL (reference sequence).

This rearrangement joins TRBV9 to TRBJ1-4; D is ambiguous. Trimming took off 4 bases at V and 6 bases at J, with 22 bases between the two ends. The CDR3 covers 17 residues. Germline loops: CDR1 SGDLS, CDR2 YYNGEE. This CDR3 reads CASSPQARGESDEKLFF. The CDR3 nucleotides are TGTGCCAGCAGCCCACAAGCTCGCGGGGAGTCGGATGAAAAACTGTTTTTT.

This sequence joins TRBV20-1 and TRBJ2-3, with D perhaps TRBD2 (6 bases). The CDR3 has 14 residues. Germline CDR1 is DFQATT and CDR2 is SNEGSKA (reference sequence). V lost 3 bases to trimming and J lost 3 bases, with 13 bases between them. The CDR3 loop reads CSASGTGLTDTQYF. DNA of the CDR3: TGCAGTGCTAGTGGGACTGGCCTAACAGATACGCAGTATTTT.

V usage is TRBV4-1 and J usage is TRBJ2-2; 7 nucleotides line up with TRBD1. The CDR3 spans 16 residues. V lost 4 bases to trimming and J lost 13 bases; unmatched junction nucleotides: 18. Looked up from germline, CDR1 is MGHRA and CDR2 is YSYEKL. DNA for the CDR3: TGCGCCAGCAGCCGAACTTCCGGGACAGAAAAATTGGGGCTGTTTTTT. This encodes CASSRTSGTEKLGLFF.

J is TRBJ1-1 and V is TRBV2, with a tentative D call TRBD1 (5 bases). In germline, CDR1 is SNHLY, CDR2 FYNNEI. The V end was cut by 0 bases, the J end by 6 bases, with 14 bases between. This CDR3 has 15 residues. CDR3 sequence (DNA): TGTGCCAGCAGTGAAGCGATCGGGGACGTCTCTGAAGCTTTCTTT. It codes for CASSEAIGDVSEAFF.

Written as DNA, the CDR3 is TGTGCCAGCAGCTCCGGTGAGACCCCCTCCTACGAGCAGTACTTC. As protein: CASSSGETPSYEQYF. This chain uses TRBV7-9 with TRBJ2-7; the D is unclear. The V end was cut by 4 bases, the J end by 0 bases, with 13 bases between. The CDR3 loop spans 15 amino acids. Germline loops: CDR1 SEHNR, CDR2 FQNEAQ (reference sequence).

The CDR3 loop is CASSPQGLRLGSTDTQYF. CDR3 DNA sequence: TGTGCCAGCAGCCCCCAGGGACTGCGCTTAGGTAGCACAGATACGCAGTATTTT. V usage is TRBV7-2 and J usage is TRBJ2-3; a weak D match, TRBD2 (6 bases). Trimming left V 5 bases short and J 0 bases short, with 21 bases between. The germline gives CDR1 SGHTA, CDR2 FQGNSA. The CDR3 is 18 amino acids.

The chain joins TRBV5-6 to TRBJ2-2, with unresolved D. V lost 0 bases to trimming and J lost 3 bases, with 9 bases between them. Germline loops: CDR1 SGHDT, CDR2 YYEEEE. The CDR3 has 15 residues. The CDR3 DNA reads TGTGCCAGCAGCTTGGTTGGTCTAGACACCGGGGAGCTGTTTTTT. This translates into CASSLVGLDTGELFF.

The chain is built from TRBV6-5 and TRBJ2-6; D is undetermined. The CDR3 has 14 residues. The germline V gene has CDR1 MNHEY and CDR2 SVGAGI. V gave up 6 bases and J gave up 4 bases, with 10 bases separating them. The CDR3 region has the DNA TGTGCCAGCAGAGAGGCGCTAGGGGCCAACGTCCTGACTTTC. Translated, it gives CASREALGANVLTF.

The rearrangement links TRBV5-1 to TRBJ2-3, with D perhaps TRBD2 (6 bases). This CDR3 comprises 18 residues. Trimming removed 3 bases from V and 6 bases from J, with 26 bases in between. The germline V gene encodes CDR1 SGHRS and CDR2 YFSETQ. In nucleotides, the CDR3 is TGCGCCAGCAGCTCGAAAGGACTATACTATGGGGTTTCGGATACGCAGTATTTT. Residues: CASSSKGLYYGVSDTQYF.